Listed below are T cell receptor beta chains from one sample, sequenced in a study of T-cell reconstitution after alpha-beta-depleted transplantation in children. One entry per CDR3 protein, called by TCRdb with MiXCR from the PCR reads. The data contain about 240,000 distinct CDR3 sequences, 12% of them singletons. The material sequenced was PBMCs from the stem cell graft donor, taken from the stem cell graft. These receptors were taken from a human donor who donated a stem cell graft to a child with acute lymphoblastic leukemia. Both conserved end residues are part of each CDR3. The order of the fields is CDR3 length, J gene, clone size, V gene, D gene, CDR3 protein, CDR3 DNA. D genes are given only for firm matches. The size entry is marked missing in some rows and otherwise reads once, few, many or a size class.

>17|TRBJ2-1|many|TRBV6-5|TRBD2
CASSYGTSGSSYNEQFF
TGTGCCAGCAGCTATGGGACTAGCGGGAGCTCCTACAATGAGCAGTTCTTC
>18|TRBJ2-7|once|TRBV7-2|TRBD2
CASSLVMGGGGQSYEQYF
TGTGCCAGCAGCTTAGTTATGGGCGGGGGGGGCCAATCCTACGAGCAGTACTTC
>11|TRBJ2-3|many|TRBV10-3|-
CAISDRDTQYF
TGTGCCATCTCGGACCGAGATACGCAGTATTTT
>10|TRBJ2-5|-|TRBV20-1|-
CSAYRETQYF
TGCAGTGCTTACAGGGAGACCCAGTACTTC
>16|TRBJ1-1|many|TRBV7-8|-
CASSPPGGLRTTEAFF
TGTGCCAGCAGCCCACCCGGGGGGCTCAGGACCACTGAAGCTTTCTTT
>12|TRBJ2-5|many|TRBV5-1|-
CASSLRQETQYF
TGCGCCAGCAGCTTGCGCCAAGAGACCCAGTACTTC
>17|TRBJ2-1|many|TRBV5-1|TRBD2
CASSLALASGRSNEQFF
TGCGCCAGCAGCTTGGCCCTCGCTAGCGGGAGGTCGAATGAGCAGTTCTTC
>16|TRBJ2-1|many|TRBV5-6|-
CASSSLTGEVYNEQFF
TGTGCCAGCAGCTCCCTTACAGGGGAGGTTTACAATGAGCAGTTCTTC
>14|TRBJ1-1|-|TRBV11-2|-
CASSPGAVGTEAFF
TGTGCCAGCAGCCCGGGGGCAGTCGGCACTGAAGCTTTCTTT
>13|TRBJ2-7|few|TRBV28|-
CASSVGRFYEQYF
TGTGCCAGCAGTGTGGGACGGTTTTACGAGCAGTACTTC
>14|TRBJ1-5|many|TRBV7-8|-
CASRYGASNQPQHF
TGTGCCAGCAGATATGGAGCTAGCAATCAGCCCCAGCATTTT
>14|TRBJ1-5|many|TRBV27|-
CASSLSGIGQPQHF
TGTGCCAGCAGTTTATCAGGGATCGGTCAGCCCCAGCATTTT
>16|TRBJ2-1|few|TRBV5-5|-
CASSLLPSGHYNEQFF
TGTGCCAGCAGCTTGCTCCCATCCGGGCACTACAATGAGCAGTTCTTC
>14|TRBJ2-7|many|TRBV20-1|-
CSARDTGQIYEQYF
TGCAGTGCTAGAGATACCGGACAGATCTACGAGCAGTACTTC
>17|TRBJ2-5|many|TRBV7-2|-
CASSWGDPQGGRKTQYF
TGTGCCAGCAGCTGGGGAGATCCACAGGGTGGGAGGAAGACCCAGTACTTC
>15|TRBJ2-3|many|TRBV15|TRBD2
CATSSTSGRSDTQYF
TGTGCCACCAGCAGTACTAGCGGGAGATCGGATACGCAGTATTTT
>12|TRBJ1-2|many|TRBV20-1|-
CSARTESRGYTF
TGCAGTGCTCGGACCGAGAGTCGAGGCTACACCTTC
>15|TRBJ2-5|many|TRBV7-8|-
CASSPPGTLTETQYF
TGTGCCAGCAGCCCTCCCGGGACATTAACGGAGACCCAGTACTTC
>17|TRBJ2-5|few|TRBV7-9|TRBD2
CASSPPGSSGGGGTQYF
TGTGCCAGCAGCCCCCCCGGGTCTAGCGGGGGCGGGGGCACCCAGTACTTC
>15|TRBJ1-1|many|TRBV5-1|-
CASSSSGASNTEAFF
TGCGCCAGCAGCTCATCGGGGGCTTCGAACACTGAAGCTTTCTTT
>13|TRBJ2-1|many|TRBV20-1|-
CSAPGVLTNEQFF
TGCAGTGCCCCGGGAGTTCTCACGAATGAGCAGTTCTTC
>13|TRBJ1-1|many|TRBV7-9|-
CASSGSLNTEAFF
TGTGCCAGCAGCGGTAGTCTGAACACTGAAGCTTTCTTT
>12|TRBJ2-7|many|TRBV20-1|TRBD2
CSAPRGVYEQYF
TGCAGTGCCCCCCGGGGGGTCTACGAGCAGTACTTC
>14|TRBJ2-5|many|TRBV5-1|-
CASSVLQGGETQYF
TGCGCCAGCAGCGTACTACAGGGTGGGGAGACCCAGTACTTC
>14|TRBJ1-1|many|TRBV6-2/TRBV6-3|-
CASNPNYLNTEAFF
TGTGCCAGCAACCCGAACTATTTGAACACTGAAGCTTTCTTT
>11|TRBJ1-1|few|TRBV30|-
CAWRVNTEAFF
TGTGCCTGGAGGGTGAACACTGAAGCTTTCTTT
>15|TRBJ2-7|many|TRBV5-1|TRBD1
CASSLGDRGLHEQYF
TGCGCCAGCAGCTTGGGGGACAGGGGGCTGCACGAGCAGTACTTC
>13|TRBJ2-1|many|TRBV6-5|TRBD2
CASSWGTRNEQFF
TGTGCCAGCAGTTGGGGGACTAGGAATGAGCAGTTCTTC
>13|TRBJ1-1|many|TRBV7-2|-
CASSSPLHTEAFF
TGTGCCAGCAGCTCCCCTCTCCACACTGAAGCTTTCTTT
>16|TRBJ2-6|many|TRBV12-3/TRBV12-4|TRBD1
CASSNTGGGGANVLTF
TGTGCCAGCAGTAATACAGGGGGCGGTGGGGCCAACGTCCTGACTTTC
>16|TRBJ2-5|many|TRBV10-3|TRBD1
CAISGDRGMDQETQYF
TGTGCCATCAGTGGGGACAGGGGAATGGACCAAGAGACCCAGTACTTC
>13|TRBJ2-7|medium-sized|TRBV7-9|-
CASSLTTWAPLSF
TGTGCCAGCAGCTTAACGACTTGGGCCCCTTTGTCCTTC